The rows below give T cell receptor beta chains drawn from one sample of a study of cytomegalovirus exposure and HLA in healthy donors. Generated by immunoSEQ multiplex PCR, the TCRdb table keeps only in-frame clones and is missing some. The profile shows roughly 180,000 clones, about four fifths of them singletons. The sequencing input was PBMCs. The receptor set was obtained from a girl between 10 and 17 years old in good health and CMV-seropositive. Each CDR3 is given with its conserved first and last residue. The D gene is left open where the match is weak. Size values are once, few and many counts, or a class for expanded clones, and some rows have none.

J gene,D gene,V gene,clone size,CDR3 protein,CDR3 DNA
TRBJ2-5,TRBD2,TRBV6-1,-,CASSDVGGAFETQYF,TGTGCCAGCAGTGACGTCGGGGGGGCCTTTGAGACCCAGTACTTC
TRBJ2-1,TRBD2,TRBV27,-,CATGGGMYNEQFF,TGTGCAACCGGGGGGGGCATGTACAATGAGCAGTTCTTC
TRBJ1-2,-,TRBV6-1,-,CASSEAYKGYGYTF,TGTGCCAGCAGTGAAGCCTATAAGGGGTATGGCTACACCTTC
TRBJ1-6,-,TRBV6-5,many,CASSYEGGNSPLHF,TGTGCCAGCAGTTACGAGGGTGGCAATTCACCCCTCCACTTT
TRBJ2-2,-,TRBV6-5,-,CASEAGITGELFF,TGTGCCAGCGAGGCAGGGATAACCGGGGAGCTGTTTTTT
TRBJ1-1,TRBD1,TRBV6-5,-,CASSSRTGEAFF,TGTGCCAGCAGTTCACGGACAGGTGAAGCTTTCTTT
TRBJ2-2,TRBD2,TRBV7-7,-,CASSLYGGANTGELFF,TGTGCTAGCAGCTTATACGGGGGGGCGAACACCGGGGAGCTGTTTTTT
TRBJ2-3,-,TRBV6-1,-,CASNRGAPTDTQYF,TGTGCCAGCAATCGGGGGGCCCCCACAGATACGCAGTATTTT
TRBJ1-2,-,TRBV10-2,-,CASGNGQNYGYTF,TGCGCCAGCGGTAATGGACAGAACTATGGCTACACCTTC
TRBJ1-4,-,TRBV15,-,CATSRDRGATNEKLFF,TGTGCCACCAGCAGAGATCGGGGAGCAACTAATGAAAAACTGTTTTTT
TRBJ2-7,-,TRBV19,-,CASSWTLEDEQYF,TGTGCCAGTAGTTGGACTCTCGAAGACGAGCAGTACTTC
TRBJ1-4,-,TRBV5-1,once,CASSLAGEVANEKLFF,TGCGCCAGCAGCTTGGCCGGTGAGGTGGCTAATGAAAAACTGTTTTTT
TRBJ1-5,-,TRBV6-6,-,CASSGGQPQHF,TGTGCCAGCAGCGGAGGACAGCCCCAGCATTTT
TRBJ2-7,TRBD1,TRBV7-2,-,CASSLEQGAGEQYF,TGTGCCAGCAGCTTAGAACAGGGGGCAGGCGAGCAGTACTTC
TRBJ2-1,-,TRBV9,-,CASSLIPEVEQFF,TGTGCCAGCTCACTGATCCCTGAGGTTGAGCAGTTCTTC
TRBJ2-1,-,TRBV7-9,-,CASSSLHRADYNEQFF,TGTGCCAGCAGCTCCCTCCACAGGGCCGATTACAATGAGCAGTTCTTC
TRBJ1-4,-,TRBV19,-,CASSIGSGPHEKLFF,TGTGCCAGTAGTATTGGCTCAGGGCCCCATGAAAAACTGTTTTTT
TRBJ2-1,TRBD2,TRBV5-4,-,CAIKSRTSGSYNEQFF,TGTGCCATCAAGTCCCGGACTAGCGGATCCTACAATGAGCAGTTCTTC
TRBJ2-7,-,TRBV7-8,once,CASSPRDPHEQYF,TGTGCCAGCAGCCCCAGGGATCCCCACGAGCAGTACTTC
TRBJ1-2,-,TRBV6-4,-,CASSRGLTYGYTF,TGTGCCAGCAGTAGGGGTTTAACCTATGGCTACACCTTC
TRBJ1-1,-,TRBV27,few,CASSLLGTPNGGAFF,TGTGCCAGCAGTTTATTAGGGACTCCAAACGGAGGGGCTTTCTTT
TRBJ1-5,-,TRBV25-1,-,CASSEYDYLGQDNQPQHF,TGTGCCAGCAGTGAATATGATTATTTGGGACAAGACAATCAGCCCCAGCATTTT
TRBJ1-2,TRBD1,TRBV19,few,CASSIVGQGVYGYTF,TGTGCCAGTAGTATAGTAGGACAGGGCGTCTATGGCTACACCTTC
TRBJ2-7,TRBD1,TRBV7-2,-,CASCLRGTGAYEQYF,TGTGCCAGCTGCCTACGTGGGACAGGGGCCTACGAGCAGTACTTC
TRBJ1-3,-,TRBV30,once,CAWSRVTPSSGNTIYF,TGTGCCTGGAGCAGGGTGACTCCGAGCTCTGGAAACACCATATATTTT
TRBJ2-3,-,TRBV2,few,CASSQYRGSTDTQYF,TGTGCCAGCAGTCAATACCGGGGGAGCACAGATACGCAGTATTTT
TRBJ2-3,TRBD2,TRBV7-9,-,CASSLLAGGPDTQYF,TGTGCCAGCAGCTTACTAGCGGGGGGCCCAGATACGCAGTATTTT
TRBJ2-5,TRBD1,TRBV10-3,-,CAISENGDSELQETQYF,TGTGCCATCAGTGAAAACGGGGACAGCGAGTTACAAGAGACCCAGTACTTC
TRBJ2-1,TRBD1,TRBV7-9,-,CASDTADRAYYNEQFF,TGTGCCAGCGATACCGCGGACAGGGCCTATTACAATGAGCAGTTCTTC
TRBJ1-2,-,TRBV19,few,CASSYPRPQGPRGYTF,TGTGCCAGTAGTTACCCCCGTCCACAGGGTCCGCGGGGCTACACCTTC
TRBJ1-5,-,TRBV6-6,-,CASSYFEDGRPQHF,TGTGCCAGCAGTTACTTCGAGGACGGGAGGCCCCAGCATTTT
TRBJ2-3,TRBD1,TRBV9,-,CASSVGQAADTQYF,TGTGCCAGCAGCGTCGGACAGGCAGCAGATACGCAGTATTTT
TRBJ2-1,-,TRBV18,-,CANLLVSSYNEQFF,TGTGCCAACCTACTAGTCAGCTCCTACAATGAGCAGTTCTTC
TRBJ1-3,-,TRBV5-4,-,CASSSFSGNTIYF,TGTGCCAGCAGCTCCTTCTCTGGAAACACCATATATTTT
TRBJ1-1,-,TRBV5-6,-,CASSLGGGPGNTEAFF,TGTGCCAGCAGCTTGGGCGGGGGGCCGGGGAACACTGAAGCTTTCTTT
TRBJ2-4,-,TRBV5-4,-,CASSPSGVAKNIQYF,TGTGCCAGCAGCCCTTCGGGGGTAGCCAAAAACATTCAGTACTTC
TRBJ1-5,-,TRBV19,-,CASSLRTYQPQHF,TGTGCCAGTAGTCTCCGGACTTATCAGCCCCAGCATTTT
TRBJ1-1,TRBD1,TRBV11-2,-,CASSSLRNPPGQGGPEAFF,TGTGCCAGCAGCTCCCTAAGAAACCCTCCGGGACAGGGGGGTCCTGAAGCTTTCTTT
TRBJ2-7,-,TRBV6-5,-,CASSSPLARAIHEQYF,TGTGCCAGCAGTTCGCCCCTGGCTAGAGCCATCCACGAGCAGTACTTC